The 21 T cell receptor beta chains below come from one sample, sequenced in a study of molecular identifiers for immune sequencing clone quantification. TCRdb re-called the PCR reads through MiXCR, storing one row per CDR3 protein. The sample gives nearly 650,000 distinct CDR3 sequences, roughly 27% of which show up once; about 0.8% is in the top ten. Sequenced input: naive CD8+ T cells from blood, with Jurkat cell RNA spiked in. Noted subset: FACS-sorted CD8+CD4-CCR7+CD45RA+ naive T cells. These receptors were taken from a human donor in good health. Some libraries in this study had Jurkat cell RNA spiked in.

This clonotype was counted between two and nine times. J is TRBJ1-1 and V is TRBV12-3 or TRBV12-4, with D possibly TRBD1 on 5 matching bases. This CDR3 comprises 12 residues. V lost 3 bases, J lost 9 bases, and 11 bases lay in between. The CDR3 spells CASSFGGAQAFF. CDR3 nucleotides: TGTGCCAGCAGTTTCGGTGGGGCCCAAGCTTTCTTT.

This clonotype was seen at least ten times. The chain links TRBV6-2 or TRBV6-3 to TRBJ2-7, with 8 bases lining up with TRBD1. CDR3 size: 14 residues. The V gene end was trimmed by 5 bases and the J gene end by 6 bases; junction bases not matched to a gene: 9. Germline V gene sequence: CDR1 MNHEY, CDR2 SVGEGT. This chain's CDR3 is CASSIRTGLSEQYF. CDR3 DNA sequence: TGTGCCAGCAGTATCCGGACAGGGCTGTCCGAGCAGTACTTC.

This clonotype was seen more than once but under ten times. The V call is TRBV4-3, the J call TRBJ2-3; 7 nucleotides line up with TRBD2. J gave up 11 bases and V 0 bases, and 5 bases lay outside the gene matches. From germline, CDR1 is LGHNA and CDR2 YSLEER. This CDR3 has 13 residues. Here the CDR3 reads CASSQEIPGGQYF. The CDR3, as DNA: TGCGCCAGCAGCCAAGAGATCCCGGGGGGGCAGTATTTT.

This clonotype was seen ten or more times. This chain uses TRBV7-9 with TRBJ2-7; 11 nucleotides align to TRBD2. Trimming took 4 bases from V and 4 from J; bases not matched to a gene: 3. The CDR3 runs 14 residues. CDR1 is SEHNR and CDR2 is FQNEAQ in the germline V gene (reference sequence). This CDR3 is CASSYTSGSYEQYF. CDR3 in DNA: TGTGCCAGCAGCTACACTAGCGGGAGTTACGAGCAGTACTTC.

This clonotype was seen at least ten times. The CDR3: CASSLGRGRDEAFF. The CDR3 DNA sequence: TGCGCCAGCAGCTTGGGCAGGGGGCGAGATGAAGCTTTCTTT. This chain connects TRBV5-1 to TRBJ1-1, with 8 nucleotides matching TRBD1. Trimming removed 0 bases from V and 7 bases from J; junction bases left unmatched: 5. The CDR3 sequence is 14 residues long. Germline V lookup: CDR1 SGHRS, CDR2 YFSETQ.

This clonotype was found many times. The V gene is TRBV20-1, the J gene TRBJ1-1; maybe TRBD1 (5 bases). V lost 5 bases and J lost 0, with 16 bases in between. The CDR3 spans 15 residues. CDR1 and CDR2 from the germline V gene are DFQATT and SNEGSKA (reference sequence). The CDR3 here is CSAHARAGMNTEAFF. CDR3 coding DNA: TGCAGTGCTCATGCTCGGGCAGGGATGAACACTGAAGCTTTCTTT.

This clonotype was counted only a few times. The chain links TRBV7-2 to TRBJ1-4; the match to TRBD1 covers 7 bases. This CDR3 has 15 residues. Looked up from germline, CDR1 is SGHTA and CDR2 is FQGNSA. The J segment lost 2 bases and the V segment lost 7 bases, leaving 7 bases of the junction unmatched. CDR3 DNA sequence: TGTGCCAGCACCACAGGGGTTTACACTAATGAAAAACTGTTTTTT. As protein: CASTTGVYTNEKLFF.

This clonotype was counted between two and nine times. The chain couples TRBV10-2 to TRBJ1-1; D uncertain. This CDR3 has 14 amino acids. V lost 7 bases and J 3 bases, leaving 15 bases between the germline ends. CDR1 and CDR2 from the germline V gene are WSHSY and SAAADI. The DNA of the CDR3 is TGCGCCAGCAAGGACGGGTCTGGGGACACTGAAGCTTTCTTT. Residues: CASKDGSGDTEAFF.

The rearrangement links TRBV20-1 to TRBJ1-1; a possible D gene is TRBD1 (6 bases). Germline V gives CDR1 DFQATT, CDR2 SNEGSKA (reference sequence). Trimming left V 3 bases short and J 10 bases short, with 27 bases between. This CDR3 region has 16 residues. The CDR3 coding sequence is TGCAGTGCTAGTCTCTGGGGGGCCGGCGGGAACCCTGCAGCTTTCTTT. Residues: CSASLWGAGGNPAAFF.

The rearrangement links TRBV7-9 to TRBJ2-6; TRBD1 matches at 12 bases. The V segment lost 4 bases and the J segment 0 bases; nucleotides outside the gene matches: 19. The CDR3 is 23 residues long. Germline lookup yields CDR1 SEHNR and CDR2 FQNEAQ (reference sequence). The CDR3, as DNA: TGTGCCAGCAGCTCAATATACGGCGGGACAGGGGGCACTTCCCGCTCTGGGGCCAACGTCCTGACTTTC. Amino acids: CASSSIYGGTGGTSRSGANVLTF.

The J gene is TRBJ2-7, the V gene TRBV4-3; D may correspond to TRBD1 or TRBD2 (6 bases each). CDR3 length: 17 amino acids. V lost 5 bases and J lost 12, with 32 bases in between. The germline V gene encodes CDR1 LGHNA and CDR2 YSLEER. As DNA, the CDR3 is TGCGCCAGCAGCTCAGGGTCAGTAACGGGGGCCGACCCCGCGCCGTACTTC. Translation gives CASSSGSVTGADPAPYF.

This clonotype was seen more than once but under ten times. The J gene is TRBJ1-6, the V gene TRBV28, with D possibly matching TRBD1 (5 bases). V dropped 2 bases and J dropped 9 bases, with 17 bases sitting between them. This CDR3 is 16 amino acids long. Germline V CDR1 and CDR2: MDHEN, SYDVKM. The chain's CDR3 is CASSLPTESISSPLHF. The CDR3 DNA reads as TGTGCCAGCAGTTTACCGACAGAGAGTATCTCTTCACCCCTCCACTTT.

This chain uses TRBV27 with TRBJ2-7; 11 bases agree with TRBD2. This CDR3 has 17 residues. Per germline, CDR1 MNHEY and CDR2 SMNVEV (reference sequence). With 8 bases clipped from V and 4 bases from J, the junction kept 16 bases outside the gene matches. CDR3 sequence (DNA): TGTGCCAGCCGGGTAGCGGGAGGGCCCTTTTCCCAGTACGAGCAGTACTTC. Amino acid sequence: CASRVAGGPFSQYEQYF.

Comments on this clonotype: A read error is possible here, since a much larger clone lies one base away. V usage is TRBV16 and J usage is TRBJ2-5; no definite D call. Germline CDR1 KGHSY, CDR2 FQNENV. V was shortened by 0 bases and J by 2 bases, with 7 bases between the two germline ends. The CDR3 runs 14 residues. CDR3 sequence reads: CASSQSAIQETQYF. For the CDR3, the DNA is TGTGCCAGCAGCCAATCGGCCATTCAAGAGACCCAGTACTTC.

This chain links TRBV11-2 with TRBJ2-7; D is perhaps TRBD1 (6 bases). The V gene's germline CDR1 is SGHAT and CDR2 FQNNGV. V was cut by 2 bases and J by 4 bases, with 15 bases left in between. This CDR3 region has 15 residues. DNA for the CDR3: TGTGCCAGCAGCTTAACCCCACGGACAGAGTACGAGCAGTACTTC. Its protein product is CASSLTPRTEYEQYF. Together with reference TRBV11-2 and TRBJ2-7, the CDR3 gives the full variable domain: EAGVAQSPRYKIIEKRQSVAFWCNPISGHATLYWYQQILGQGPKLLIQFQNNGVVDDSQLPKDRFSAERLKGVDSTLKIQPAKLEDSAVYLCASSLTPRTEYEQYFGPGTRLTVT.

Comment on this clonotype: The germline gene is not matched at one end of the junction; a read error may be the cause. The chain combines TRBV5-1 with TRBJ1-5, with 10 bases lining up with TRBD1. The CDR3 covers 19 residues. The germline gives CDR1 SGHRS, CDR2 YFSETQ. CDR3 sequence: CASSFKISGTGDSNLPQHF. CDR3 nucleotide sequence: TGCGCCAGCAGCTTCAAGATCTCCGGGACAGGGGATAGCAATCTGCCCCAGCATTTT.

On this clonotype itself: This clone may be a read error of a much larger clone one base away. The chain recombines TRBV29-1 with TRBJ2-7; the D is unclear. Germline V gene lookup returns CDR1 SQVTM and CDR2 ANQGSEA. This CDR3 is built from 19 residues. The CDR3 is CSGPEKVGSRAPSSYGQYF. The CDR3 coding sequence is TGCAGCGGGCCTGAAAAGGTCGGATCTCGCGCCCCTAGTTCCTACGGGCAGTACTTC.

This clonotype was recorded at least ten times. CDR3 in DNA: TGTGCCAGCAGCTTTACGGAGAGCTCCTACGAGCAGTACTTC. Its translation is CASSFTESSYEQYF. This sequence joins TRBV7-9 and TRBJ2-7; D is ambiguous. Trimming cost V 3 bases and J 0 bases, with 9 bases left between them. Germline V gene lookup returns CDR1 SEHNR and CDR2 FQNEAQ (reference sequence). The CDR3 covers 14 residues.

Concerning this clonotype: A much larger clone sits a single nucleotide away, making a read error possible. The CDR3 carries no conserved terminal phenylalanine or tryptophan, so it likely arises from a read error. V usage is TRBV29-1 and J usage is TRBJ1-2; no clear D gene. Trimming took 5 bases from V and 3 from J, leaving 13 bases between them. The CDR3 is 13 amino acids. Germline V lookup: CDR1 SQVTM, CDR2 ANQGSEA. The CDR3 region is CSVFLEGHYGYTL. The CDR3 DNA is TGCAGCGTTTTTCTCGAAGGGCACTATGGCTACACCCTC.

This clonotype was found many times. The J gene is TRBJ2-3, the V gene TRBV27; TRBD2 aligns across 9 bases. The length of the CDR3 is 16 residues. J was trimmed by 0 bases and V by 5 bases; bases with no gene match: 6. CDR1 is MNHEY and CDR2 is SMNVEV in the germline V gene (reference sequence). The CDR3 reads CASSPIAGVSTDTQYF. The CDR3 DNA follows: TGTGCCAGCAGTCCAATAGCGGGAGTAAGCACAGATACGCAGTATTTT.

Concerning this clonotype: A read error may account for a junction end that differs from germline. This chain connects TRBV7-9 to TRBJ2-4; 10 bases agree with TRBD2. The CDR3 has 20 residues. Germline V lookup: CDR1 SEHNR, CDR2 FQNEAQ (reference sequence). CDR3 sequence: CASSLALHTSGTKFKNIRYF. For the CDR3, the DNA is TGTGCCAGCAGCTTAGCGCTTCATACTAGCGGGACTAAGTTCAAAAACATTCGGTACTTC.